Each of the 32 T cell receptor beta chains below was sequenced from the same sample in a study of cytomegalovirus exposure and HLA in healthy donors. The PCR had 60 Vbeta and 13 Jbeta primers. The table came from immunoSEQ multiplex PCR; TCRdb's copy has only in-frame clones and leaves some out. The sample lists about 140,000 clones; roughly 80% were seen once. Sequenced: PBMCs. The receptors here all came from a female donor in good health and CMV-seronegative.

This clone was observed once. This sequence joins TRBV28 and TRBJ2-7; TRBD2 aligns across 13 bases. The CDR3 extends over 17 amino acids. Losses at the gene ends were 4 bases for V and 2 bases for J; bases not matched to a gene: 8. CDR1 is MDHEN and CDR2 is SYDVKM in the germline V gene. The CDR3 reads CASSSSPGLAGTYEQYF. Written as DNA, the CDR3 is TGTGCCAGCAGTTCATCCCCGGGACTAGCGGGGACCTACGAGCAGTACTTC.

The rearrangement joins TRBV28 to TRBJ1-4, with TRBD1 identical over 8 bases. J gave up 4 bases and V 6 bases, and 4 bases lay outside the gene matches. The CDR3 sequence is 14 residues long. The V gene's germline CDR1 is MDHEN and CDR2 SYDVKM. The CDR3 DNA reads as TGTGCCAGCAGGAACAGGGGGTTTAATGAAAAACTGTTTTTT. Its protein product is CASRNRGFNEKLFF.

For the CDR3, the DNA is TGTGCCAGCAGCGTAGGCTATAGCGGGTCGTACTACGAGCAGTACTTC. This sequence encodes CASSVGYSGSYYEQYF. This chain joins TRBV9 and TRBJ2-7; 7 positions agree with TRBD2. This CDR3 comprises 16 residues. Germline-derived CDR1 and CDR2 are SGDLS and YYNGEE. V gave up 0 bases and J gave up 3 bases; unmatched junction bases: 9.

J is TRBJ2-5 and V is TRBV10-3; tentative D call: TRBD1 (5 bases). The CDR3 extends over 15 amino acids. From germline, CDR1 is ENHRY and CDR2 SYGVKD. Trimming stripped 4 bases from V and 1 base from J, with 13 bases between. CDR3 bases: TGTGCCATCAGTGGGGGCAACAGGATCCAAGAGACCCAGTACTTC. Translated, it gives CAISGGNRIQETQYF.

This chain connects TRBV9 to TRBJ2-5; maybe TRBD1 (6 bases). Germline V gene data show CDR1 as SGDLS and CDR2 as YYNGEE. The CDR3 spans 15 residues. Trimming removed 1 base from V and 2 bases from J, with 12 bases in between. CDR3 sequence reads: CASSVTGTPQETQYF. Here the CDR3 DNA reads TGTGCCAGCAGCGTAACCGGGACACCACAAGAGACCCAGTACTTC.

This clone showed up just once. The chain recombines TRBV7-9 with TRBJ2-5; no clear D gene. Looked up from germline, CDR1 is SEHNR and CDR2 is FQNEAQ (reference sequence). The V and J ends lost 5 bases and 5 bases respectively, with 12 bases between them. CDR3 size: 13 residues. Here the CDR3 DNA reads TGTGCCAGCAGCGCCGGAGAAGGCGAGACCCAGTACTTC. The encoded protein is CASSAGEGETQYF.

The V call is TRBV28, the J call TRBJ1-3; D unclear. Germline V gene data show CDR1 as MDHEN and CDR2 as SYDVKM. This CDR3 spans 13 amino acids. The V and J ends lost 7 bases and 4 bases respectively, with 11 bases between them. Written as DNA, the CDR3 is TGTGCCAGCACCCTTAGTCGAGGAAACACCATATATTTT. Protein product: CASTLSRGNTIYF. Drawing the rest from reference TRBV28 and TRBJ1-3, the complete variable domain is DVKVTQSSRYLVKRTGEKVFLECVQDMDHENMFWYRQDPGLGLRLIYFSYDVKMKEKGDIPEGYSVSREKKERFSLILESASTNQTSMYLCASTLSRGNTIYFGEGSWLTVV.

The chain is built from TRBV23-1 and TRBJ1-5; D may be TRBD1 (6 bases). TRBV23-1 qualifies as an ORF whose function is uncertain. CDR3 length equals 15 residues. V dropped 2 bases and J dropped 7 bases, with 15 bases sitting between them. CDR3 nucleotide sequence: TGCGCCAGCAGTCAAGACCAGGGGTTTGGGCAGCCCCAGCATTTT. It specifies CASSQDQGFGQPQHF.

A single count supports this clone. The genes are TRBV28 and TRBJ2-1, with 10 bases lining up with TRBD2. V lost 7 bases to trimming and J lost 0 bases; unmatched junction nucleotides: 18. The CDR3 has 20 amino acids. Per germline, CDR1 MDHEN and CDR2 SYDVKM. The CDR3 is CASTTVGLAATTSSYNEQFF. CDR3 DNA: TGTGCCAGCACCACGGTTGGACTAGCGGCAACCACGAGCTCCTACAATGAGCAGTTCTTC.

CDR3 nucleotides: TGTGCCAGCAGTTTAGGGGGACAGGGAAGCTCCTACGAGCAGTACTTC. Residues: CASSLGGQGSSYEQYF. The genes are TRBV27 and TRBJ2-7; 9 positions match TRBD1. The CDR3 loop spans 16 amino acids. V lost 2 bases and J lost 0; bases outside the gene matches: 5. Germline CDR1 and CDR2: MNHEY and SMNVEV (reference sequence).

V gene TRBV11-2 combines with J gene TRBJ1-1; D might be TRBD1 (6 bases). The CDR3 totals 11 residues. CDR1 and CDR2 from the germline V gene are SGHAT and FQNNGV. Trimming cost V 4 bases and J 9 bases, with 9 bases left between them. The DNA of the CDR3 is TGTGCCAGCAGCTCTGACAGGAAAGCTTTCTTT. The encoded protein is CASSSDRKAFF.

This chain joins TRBV30 and TRBJ2-7; D is possibly TRBD2 (7 bases). This CDR3 comprises 15 residues. In germline, CDR1 is GTSNPN, CDR2 SVGIG (reference sequence). Trimming stripped 4 bases from V and 5 bases from J, with 21 bases between. The CDR3 DNA reads TGTGCCTGGAACCCGAGGCAGACGGGGGGCCACGAGCAGTACTTC. Encoded protein: CAWNPRQTGGHEQYF. Complete variable domain (other parts from reference TRBV30 and TRBJ2-7): SQTIHQWPATLVQPVGSPLSLECTVEGTSNPNLYWYRQAAGRGLQLLFYSVGIGQISSEVPQNLSASRPQDRQFILSSKKLLLSDSGFYLCAWNPRQTGGHEQYFGPGTRLTVT.

The sample holds a few counts of this clone. V usage is TRBV25-1 and J usage is TRBJ2-7; tentative D call: TRBD1 (5 bases). This CDR3 contains 13 residues. In germline, CDR1 is MGHDK, CDR2 SYGVNS. Deletions cut 3 bases from V and 5 bases from J, with 11 bases between. The CDR3 reads CASSEGDRNEQYF. The CDR3 DNA reads TGTGCCAGCAGTGAGGGCGACAGAAACGAGCAGTACTTC.

This clone was recorded only once. V and J are TRBV28 and TRBJ2-1; D might be TRBD1 (5 bases). This CDR3 comprises 15 residues. In germline, CDR1 is MDHEN, CDR2 SYDVKM. V was cut by 3 bases and J by 4 bases, with 13 bases left in between. The DNA of the CDR3 is TGTGCCAGCAGTTTGTCACAGGCATTATACAATGAGCAGTTCTTC. It yields the protein CASSLSQALYNEQFF.

V usage is TRBV6-5 and J usage is TRBJ1-2, with D unresolved. Trimming cost V 5 bases and J 7 bases, with 14 bases left between them. Germline V gene lookup returns CDR1 MNHEY and CDR2 SVGAGI. The CDR3 consists of 13 residues. The CDR3 sequence is CASSATSGCGYTF. In DNA, the CDR3 is TGTGCCAGCAGTGCAACGAGCGGGTGTGGCTACACCTTC.

The rearrangement uses TRBV2 and TRBJ2-7; TRBD2 aligns across 13 bases. V lost 10 bases, J lost 5 bases, and 5 bases stayed unmatched. The CDR3 has 13 amino acids. Looked up from germline, CDR1 is SNHLY and CDR2 is FYNNEI. CDR3 DNA: TGTGCCAACGTACTAGCGGGAGGGGACGAGCAGTACTTC. It encodes CANVLAGGDEQYF.

The chain joins TRBV20-1 to TRBJ2-7; tentative D call: TRBD1 (5 bases). Germline CDR1 is DFQATT and CDR2 is SNEGSKA (reference sequence). V was clipped by 6 bases and J by 2 bases, with 8 bases between them. The CDR3 runs to 11 residues. As DNA, the CDR3 is TGCAGTGCAGGGGTACCCTACGAGCAGTACTTC. Its translation: CSAGVPYEQYF.

V usage is TRBV19 and J usage is TRBJ1-1; D unresolved. Germline V gives CDR1 LNHDA, CDR2 SQIVND (reference sequence). The V and J ends lost 8 bases and 1 base respectively, with 11 bases between them. The CDR3 is made up of 13 amino acids. The CDR3, as DNA: TGTGCCAGTTTCTTTAGCAGGAACACTGAAGCTTTCTTT. The encoded protein is CASFFSRNTEAFF.

This chain links TRBV5-1 with TRBJ2-1, with 8 bases identical to TRBD1. This CDR3 is built from 15 residues. Germline CDR1 SGHRS, CDR2 YFSETQ. Losses at the gene ends were 5 bases for V and 0 bases for J; bases not matched to a gene: 4. The CDR3 region is CASRLTGGSYNEQFF. The CDR3 DNA reads as TGCGCCAGCAGATTAACAGGGGGCTCCTACAATGAGCAGTTCTTC.

The V call is TRBV27, the J call TRBJ2-6; TRBD2 matches 7 bases. Trimming at V came to 5 bases and at J to 0 bases, leaving 13 bases not matched to a gene. This CDR3 spans 19 amino acids. Germline CDR1 MNHEY, CDR2 SMNVEV (reference sequence). CDR3 in DNA: TGTGCCAGCAGTCAAACCTATCCCCCGGGGGGCTCTGGGGCCAACGTCCTGACTTTC. It is translated as CASSQTYPPGGSGANVLTF.

This clone was seen a few times. V gene TRBV5-6 combines with J gene TRBJ2-7; 7 nucleotides agree with TRBD2. The germline gives CDR1 SGHDT, CDR2 YYEEEE. The CDR3 spans 15 residues. Germline trimming cut 0 bases from V and 3 bases from J; bases unmatched to any gene: 6. This CDR3 reads CASSLDAGDRYEQYF. For the CDR3, the DNA is TGTGCCAGCAGCTTGGATGCGGGAGATCGCTACGAGCAGTACTTC. Looking up the rest from reference TRBV5-6 and TRBJ2-7 gives the full variable domain: DAGVTQSPTHLIKTRGQQVTLRCSPKSGHDTVSWYQQALGQGPQFIFQYYEEEERQRGNFPDRFSGHQFPNYSSELNVNALLLGDSALYLCASSLDAGDRYEQYFGPGTRLTVT.

Of note for this clone: At the DNA level, this CDR3 is encoded by other sequences in the same sample as well. DNA of the CDR3: TGTGCCAGCTCACCTCGGCAGGGGGCTAGCTACGAGCAGTACTTC. It yields the protein CASSPRQGASYEQYF. V gene TRBV18 combines with J gene TRBJ2-7; TRBD1 matches at 8 bases. Per the germline V gene, CDR1 is KGHSH and CDR2 is LQKENI. Losses at the gene ends were 3 bases for V and 3 bases for J; bases not matched to a gene: 7. The CDR3 is 15 amino acids. Looking up the rest from reference TRBV18 and TRBJ2-7 gives the full variable domain: NAGVMQNPRHLVRRRGQEARLRCSPMKGHSHVYWYRQLPEEGLKFMVYLQKENIIDESGMPKERFSAEFPKEGPSILRIQQVVRGDSAAYFCASSPRQGASYEQYFGPGTRLTVT.

V and J are TRBV5-6 and TRBJ2-7; 7 bases fit TRBD1. This CDR3 is 14 amino acids long. After removal of 5 bases from V and 3 bases from J, the junction contained 8 bases not matched to a gene. Germline values: CDR1 SGHDT, CDR2 YYEEEE. The CDR3 DNA is TGTGCCAGCAGTAAACCGGGACAGAACTACGAGCAGTACTTC. The encoded protein is CASSKPGQNYEQYF.

The V call is TRBV28, the J call TRBJ1-3; perhaps TRBD1 as D (5 bases). This CDR3 has 13 amino acids. V lost 8 bases to trimming and J lost 3 bases, with 11 bases between them. Looked up from germline, CDR1 is MDHEN and CDR2 is SYDVKM. The CDR3 DNA follows: TGTGCCAGCCTAGGGGTGGTTGGAAACACCATATATTTT. Translated: CASLGVVGNTIYF.

The chain recombines TRBV19 with TRBJ1-4; 10 nucleotides line up with TRBD1. The CDR3 spans 15 residues. Germline trimming cut 5 bases from V and 8 bases from J; bases unmatched to any gene: 8. CDR1 is LNHDA and CDR2 is SQIVND in the germline V gene (reference sequence). CDR3 in amino acids: CASSQRQGAREKLFF. The CDR3 DNA reads TGTGCCAGTAGTCAAAGACAGGGGGCGAGGGAAAAACTGTTTTTT.

The CDR3 DNA follows: TGTGCCATCAGGACAGCCTTAGGGCCCCAGCATTTT. Encoded protein: CAIRTALGPQHF. The chain combines TRBV6-1 with TRBJ1-5; D might be TRBD1 (6 bases). Trimming removed 10 bases from V and 9 bases from J, with 16 bases in between. This CDR3 spans 12 amino acids. The germline CDR1 and CDR2 sequences are MNHNS and SASEGT.

The rearrangement joins TRBV5-1 to TRBJ2-1, with 9 nucleotides matching TRBD2. This CDR3 region has 16 residues. Germline V gives CDR1 SGHRS, CDR2 YFSETQ. With V trimmed by 0 bases and J by 5 bases, 6 bases remained unmatched. The CDR3 is CASSLVVTSGNNEQFF. The CDR3, as DNA: TGCGCCAGCAGCTTGGTCGTGACTAGCGGTAACAATGAGCAGTTCTTC.

This clone was counted between two and nine times. The CDR3 sequence is CASSGRFYGYTF. The CDR3 DNA reads TGCGCCAGTTCGGGAAGGTTTTATGGCTACACCTTC. This chain uses TRBV4-1 with TRBJ1-2; D gene ambiguous. The CDR3 has 12 amino acids. Per the germline V gene, CDR1 is MGHRA and CDR2 is YSYEKL. Trimming took 9 bases from V and 5 from J, leaving 13 bases between them.

The sample holds one count of this clone. The rearrangement joins TRBV5-1 to TRBJ2-7; perhaps TRBD1 as D (6 bases). The CDR3 loop spans 15 amino acids. Germline CDR1 reads SGHRS; CDR2 reads YFSETQ. Trimming pared 2 bases from V and 2 bases from J, leaving 14 bases between. The CDR3, as DNA: TGCGCCAGCAGCTTAGGGGGAAGGATAACCTACGAGCAGTACTTC. This gives the protein CASSLGGRITYEQYF.

The genes are TRBV7-3 and TRBJ2-2; 7 bases fit TRBD2. Trimming took 5 bases from V and 2 from J; bases not matched to a gene: 2. The CDR3 runs 14 residues. From germline, CDR1 is SGHTA and CDR2 FQGTGA. The CDR3, as DNA: TGTGCCAGCAGCGCTAGCGGAAACACCGGGGAGCTGTTTTTT. Translation: CASSASGNTGELFF.

The chain uses TRBV6-6 and TRBJ1-1; the D gene is possibly TRBD1 (6 bases). V shed 7 bases and J shed 0 bases, with 15 bases lying between them. In germline, CDR1 is MNHNY, CDR2 SVGAGI (reference sequence). CDR3 length: 15 amino acids. Here the CDR3 DNA reads TGTGCCAGCACCCTCACGGGGGGGCTGAACACTGAAGCTTTCTTT. It specifies CASTLTGGLNTEAFF.

This chain joins TRBV27 and TRBJ2-1, with 11 bases lining up with TRBD2. The V gene end was trimmed by 4 bases and the J gene end by 9 bases; junction bases not matched to a gene: 8. Germline CDR1 and CDR2: MNHEY and SMNVEV (reference sequence). The CDR3 totals 15 residues. The CDR3 here is CASSYSTSGKLEQFF. The CDR3 coding sequence is TGTGCCAGCAGTTATTCGACTAGCGGGAAGCTTGAGCAGTTCTTC.